The clone carrying this T cell receptor (beta chain) was recorded only once. Its target is not known. The study ran its PCR with 60 Vbeta and 13 Jbeta primers. Method: immunoSEQ multiplex PCR; TCRdb's copy keeps in-frame clones and lacks some. Of about 230,000 clones listed, around 78% are singletons. V lost 1 base and J 8 bases, leaving 9 bases between the germline ends. Germline values: CDR1 MNHNS, CDR2 SASEGT. The CDR3 length is 13 residues. The data were obtained in a study of cytomegalovirus exposure and HLA in healthy donors. Findings and limits, study-wide: Several V segments, TRBV6-2 and TRBV6-3 among them, could not be told apart and were dropped. Follow-up analysis seemed to connect common viral pathogens with several of the most significant clusters identified.

This receptor was obtained from a boy aged 5-17 years in good health and CMV-seronegative. Sequencing was done on a sample of PBMCs. The genes are TRBV6-1 and TRBJ1-5; D not certain. CDR3 sequence reads: CASSEEPQEPQHF. CDR3 coding DNA: TGTGCCAGCAGTGAAGAACCCCAGGAGCCCCAGCATTTT.